This paragraph reports one T cell receptor (beta chain). The data belong to a study of blood T cell repertoires in COVID-19. Background on the study: COVID-19 samples collected from the United States, Italy and Spain covered acute and convalescent phases. The analysed material was cDNA or gDNA that came from T cells, B-cell-depleted T cells, or PBMCs.

The CDR3 runs 12 residues. V was pared by 4 bases and J by 2 bases, with 5 bases between. The germline V gene encodes CDR1 KGHSH and CDR2 LQKENI. Authors' analysis steps: Reference gene primer amplification gave estimated nucleated cell counts. Measured with immunoSEQ multiplex PCR; TCRdb has only the in-frame clones, and not every one. The V and J calls and clone size were taken over from that table, and D and trimming were inferred from the DNA. Among about 97,000 clones, around 85% were seen once, and the ten largest hold about 4%. The receptor was isolated from a man between 60 and 75 years old with acute or convalescent COVID-19. The V call is TRBV18, the J call TRBJ1-2; D is uncertain. Sequenced material: peripheral blood. The CDR3 DNA follows: TGTGCCAGCTCACGCGAGAACTATGGCTACACCTTC. This translates into CASSRENYGYTF. Using reference TRBV18 and TRBJ1-2 for the parts outside the CDR3, the full variable domain is NAGVMQNPRHLVRRRGQEARLRCSPMKGHSHVYWYRQLPEEGLKFMVYLQKENIIDESGMPKERFSAEFPKEGPSILRIQQVVRGDSAAYFCASSRENYGYTFGSGTRLTVV.